These T cell receptor beta chains were read from a single sample in a study of blood T cell repertoires in COVID-19. The protocol was immunoSEQ multiplex PCR, while the TCRdb copy is restricted to in-frame clones and leaves out a portion. The table lists about 130,000 clones, roughly 91% of them singletons. Source material: peripheral blood. The receptors come from a man in his fifties or sixties with COVID-19, enrolled during active disease. Each CDR3 is given with its conserved first and last residue. The D gene is left open where the match is weak. Clone size, where shown, is once, few, many, or a class for clones that have expanded.

clone_size	v_call	d_call	j_call	cdr3_length	cdr3_nt	cdr3_aa
once	TRBV28	NA	TRBJ2-7	12	TGTGCCAGCAGTTTAACCTACCCGGAGCAGTACTTC	CASSLTYPEQYF
NA	TRBV6-5	NA	TRBJ1-2	13	TGTGCCAGCAGTTCCCCTTCTAACTATGGCTACACCTTC	CASSSPSNYGYTF
NA	TRBV7-2	NA	TRBJ2-1	12	TGTGCCAGCAGCTTAGCGTCGGGGGAGCAGTTCTTC	CASSLASGEQFF
NA	TRBV11-1	NA	TRBJ2-7	14	TGTGCCAGCAGCCGCAGGCGTCCCCCTTACGAGCAGTACTTC	CASSRRRPPYEQYF
NA	TRBV6-5	NA	TRBJ2-7	13	TGTGCCAGCAAACAGAAGGGGGACTACGAGCAGTACTTC	CASKQKGDYEQYF
NA	TRBV7-6	NA	TRBJ1-5	15	TGTGCCAGCAGCTTGGGACCCAGCCGGGAGCAGCCCCAGCATTTT	CASSLGPSREQPQHF
NA	TRBV28	NA	TRBJ2-5	13	TGTGCCAGCAGTTTATTTCCGGGGGAGACCCAGTACTTC	CASSLFPGETQYF
NA	TRBV19	NA	TRBJ1-6	14	TGTGCCAGTAGTAGGGCAACCGGGGGATCACCCCTCCACTTT	CASSRATGGSPLHF
NA	TRBV28	TRBD1	TRBJ2-7	14	TGTGCCAGCAGTCCACACAGGGGGCTAAGAGAGCAGTACTTC	CASSPHRGLREQYF
NA	TRBV27	TRBD1	TRBJ1-2	16	TGTGCCAGCAGTTCAGGGGGCCTACAGGGGGCTTATGGCTACACCTTC	CASSSGGLQGAYGYTF
NA	TRBV7-3	TRBD1	TRBJ1-5	15	TGTGCCAGCAGCCCGGGACAGGGAAAGAATCAGCCCCAGCATTTT	CASSPGQGKNQPQHF
NA	TRBV7-9	NA	TRBJ2-3	12	TGTGCCAGCAGCGGGGCTCTAGATACGCAGTATTTT	CASSGALDTQYF
NA	TRBV30	NA	TRBJ1-1	14	TGTGCCTGGTCAAAATTTGGACAGAACACTGAAGCTTTCTTT	CAWSKFGQNTEAFF
NA	TRBV5-6	TRBD1	TRBJ1-2	16	TGTGCCAGCAGCTTGGTGGGACAGGGGGCTAACTATGGCTACACCTTC	CASSLVGQGANYGYTF
NA	TRBV19	NA	TRBJ1-1	14	TGTGCCAGTAGTATCGGGAGAGGGGTCGCTGAAGCTTTCTTT	CASSIGRGVAEAFF
NA	TRBV10-3	NA	TRBJ2-7	13	TGTGCCATCAGTGATGCACAGGCCTACGAGCAGTACTTC	CAISDAQAYEQYF
NA	TRBV6-5	NA	TRBJ2-2	15	TGTGCCAGCAGGGTAACAGGGCTGAACACCGGGGAGCTGTTTTTT	CASRVTGLNTGELFF
NA	TRBV27	NA	TRBJ1-6	18	TGTGCCAGCAGTCCCTCCTTCACACGGAGCTCCTATAATTCACCCCTCCACTTT	CASSPSFTRSSYNSPLHF
NA	TRBV19	TRBD1	TRBJ1-6	17	TGTGCCAGTAGCTCACCCCCTCACAGGGGAACTAGTTCACCCCTCCACTTT	CASSSPPHRGTSSPLHF
NA	TRBV6-5	NA	TRBJ1-5	13	TGTGCCAGCGGGGGGACCGCAAATCAGCCCCAGCATTTT	CASGGTANQPQHF
once	TRBV24-1	NA	TRBJ2-7	12	TGTGCCACCGGGGCCGACGCCTACGAGCAGTACTTC	CATGADAYEQYF
NA	TRBV30	NA	TRBJ1-5	13	TGTGCCTGGAGTCCTGGAGGATATCAGCCCCAGCATTTT	CAWSPGGYQPQHF
once	TRBV7-2	NA	TRBJ2-5	13	TGTGCCAGCAGCAATAGCGTATTTGAGACCCAGTACTTC	CASSNSVFETQYF
NA	TRBV2	TRBD1	TRBJ1-1	13	TGTGCCAGTACCGGGACAGGGAACACTGAAGCTTTCTTT	CASTGTGNTEAFF
NA	TRBV11-3	TRBD1	TRBJ2-1	12	TGTGCCAGCAGCGACAGGGCGGATGAGCAGTTCTTC	CASSDRADEQFF
NA	TRBV18	TRBD1	TRBJ2-7	14	TGTGCCAGCTCACCATCCAGGGGGCAATACGAGCAGTACTTC	CASSPSRGQYEQYF
NA	TRBV6-5	TRBD1	TRBJ1-4	15	TGTGCCAGCAGTTACGTCGACAGGGTGAATGAAAAACTGTTTTTT	CASSYVDRVNEKLFF
NA	TRBV7-3	NA	TRBJ1-4	14	TGTGCCAGCAGCTTATGGAGGCTTAATGAAAAACTGTTTTTT	CASSLWRLNEKLFF
NA	TRBV28	NA	TRBJ1-2	16	TGTGCCAGCACCGCGGGAATAACACAGCAGTTCTTGGGCTACACCTTC	CASTAGITQQFLGYTF
NA	TRBV5-5	NA	TRBJ2-1	15	TGTGCCAGCAGCTTGTGGTCTACAGGTTACAATGAGCAGTTCTTC	CASSLWSTGYNEQFF
NA	TRBV5-1	NA	TRBJ1-6	14	TGCGCCAGCAGCTTGCAGGAGGGGAATTCACCCCTCCACTTT	CASSLQEGNSPLHF
NA	TRBV2	NA	TRBJ1-2	13	TGTGCCAGCAGGAGGACTGCTAACTATGGCTACACCTTC	CASRRTANYGYTF